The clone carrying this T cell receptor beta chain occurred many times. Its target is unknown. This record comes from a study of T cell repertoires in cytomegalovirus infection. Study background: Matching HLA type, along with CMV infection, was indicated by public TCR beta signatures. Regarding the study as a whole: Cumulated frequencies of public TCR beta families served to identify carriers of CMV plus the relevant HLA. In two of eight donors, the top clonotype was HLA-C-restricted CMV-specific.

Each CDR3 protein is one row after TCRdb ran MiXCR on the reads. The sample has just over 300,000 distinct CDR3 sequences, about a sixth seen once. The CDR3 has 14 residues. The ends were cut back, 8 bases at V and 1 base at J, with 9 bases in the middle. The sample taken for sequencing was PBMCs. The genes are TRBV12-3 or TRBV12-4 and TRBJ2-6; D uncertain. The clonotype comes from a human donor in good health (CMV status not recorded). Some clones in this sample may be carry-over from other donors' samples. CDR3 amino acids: CASAQGSGANVLTF. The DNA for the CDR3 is TGTGCCAGCGCACAAGGGTCTGGGGCCAACGTCCTGACTTTC.